This paragraph covers one T cell receptor beta chain sequence. This record belongs to a study of blood T cell repertoires in COVID-19. Study details: The samples span acute and convalescent COVID-19 from the United States, Italy and Spain.

Trimming cost V 0 bases and J 3 bases, with 10 bases left between them. Germline V CDR1 and CDR2: SGHDT, YYEEEE. The CDR3 extends over 14 amino acids. Clones were read by immunoSEQ multiplex PCR, and TCRdb kept only the in-frame ones, dropping some. The sample holds 150,000 or so clones, 80% to 90% seen once. The chain recombines TRBV5-6 with TRBJ2-7, with D perhaps TRBD1 (5 bases). This clonotype was sampled from a man aged 18 to 29 with COVID-19, enrolled during active disease. Sequencing was done on a sample of peripheral blood. The CDR3 protein is CASSLVGRVYEQYF. In DNA form, the CDR3 reads TGTGCCAGCAGCTTGGTAGGCAGGGTCTACGAGCAGTACTTC. Full variable domain (outside the CDR3, taken from reference TRBV5-6 and TRBJ2-7): DAGVTQSPTHLIKTRGQQVTLRCSPKSGHDTVSWYQQALGQGPQFIFQYYEEEERQRGNFPDRFSGHQFPNYSSELNVNALLLGDSALYLCASSLVGRVYEQYFGPGTRLTVT.